Below are 13 T cell receptor beta chains sequenced from a single sample in a study of tissue T cells after allogeneic stem cell transplantation. As for time point: mouse harvest day 7 after allogeneic transplant. Mouse grafts combined 10^7 T-cell-depleted bone marrow cells with 10^6 splenic CD5+ T cells. Libraries were prepared by immunoSEQ multiplex PCR; TCRdb keeps only in-frame clonotypes and omits some of them. The data hold about 3,700 clones, with 50% observed a single time. Sample: gut tissue. The receptors shown here come from a female BALB/c mouse given C57BL/6 T cells with graft-versus-host disease after an allogeneic hematopoietic cell transplant.

This clone was detected only once. Mouse germline and gene names are used. The CDR3 end lies 1 residue beyond the end of the read and is filled in from the germline J gene. The V and J genes are TRBV12-1 and TRBJ2-7; 10 nucleotides agree with TRBD2. The length of the CDR3 is 12 residues. The trim removed 6 bases at V and 4 bases at J, leaving 2 bases unmatched. Germline V CDR1 and CDR2: SGHSN, HYEKVE. The CDR3 bases that were read are TGTGCCAGCAACTGGGGGGGTTATGAACAGTAC. Its protein is CASNWGGYEQY. The full CDR3 protein is CASNWGGYEQYF.

Notes on this clone: The germline and genes are mouse ones. The read ends 1 residue shy of where the CDR3 ends; the end is completed using the germline J gene. The genes are TRBV24 and TRBJ2-7; D is undetermined. From germline, CDR1 is KGHTA and CDR2 FRNEEI. The CDR3 contains 13 residues. With 1 base removed from V and 4 bases from J, the gap between germline ends came to 8 bases. The sequenced part of the CDR3 DNA is TGTGCCAGCAGTCTGTCCCCCCCTTATGAACAGTAC. The encoded protein is CASSLSPPYEQY. The complete CDR3 protein is CASSLSPPYEQYF.

This clone has only a few counts. Mouse germline and gene names are used. The read halts 1 residue ahead of the CDR3 end, with the missing end drawn from the germline J gene. V and J are TRBV3 and TRBJ2-7; no clear D. The length of the CDR3 is 14 residues. Germline V gives CDR1 SNHLY, CDR2 FYNGKV (reference sequence). V lost 5 bases and J 0 bases, leaving 11 bases between the germline ends. CDR3 DNA (partial): TGTGCCAGCAGCATCACCGGGAGCTCCTATGAACAGTAC. It yields the protein CASSITGSSYEQY. The entire CDR3 protein is CASSITGSSYEQYF.

To note about this clone: Genes here carry mouse names. The missing CDR3 end, 1 residue past where the read stops, is filled in from the germline J gene. This chain connects TRBV12-1 to TRBJ1-6, with D unclear. TRBJ1-6 has ORF status, its function being uncertain. V was pared by 0 bases and J by 0 bases, with 5 bases between. CDR3 length equals 15 residues. CDR1 is SGHSN and CDR2 is HYEKVE in the germline V gene. CDR3 DNA (partial): TGTGCCAGCTCTCTCCGGTATTCCTATAATTCGCCCCTCTAC. Translation: CASSLRYSYNSPLY. The CDR3 in its entirety is CASSLRYSYNSPLYF.

For this clone: Gene names are the mouse ones. The CDR3 end lies 1 residue beyond the end of the read and is filled in from the germline J gene. This chain links TRBV13-3 with TRBJ2-1; 8 positions match TRBD2. Germline CDR1 is NNHDY and CDR2 is SYVADS. V was pared by 6 bases and J by 1 base, with 3 bases of the junction left unmatched. The CDR3 totals 14 residues. The CDR3 DNA, read in part, is TGTGCCAGCAAGACTGGGGAAAACTATGCTGAGCAGTTC. Translation: CASKTGENYAEQF. The full CDR3 protein is CASKTGENYAEQFF.

Of note for this clone: Gene names follow the mouse nomenclature. The sequence runs out 1 residue before the end of the CDR3; the remainder is reconstructed from the germline J gene. The rearrangement uses TRBV31 and TRBJ1-6, with D unresolved. TRBJ1-6 belongs to the ORF category, with a function that is uncertain. From germline, CDR1 is GKSSPN and CDR2 SITVG. V was pared by 3 bases and J by 0 bases, with 3 bases between. The CDR3 sequence is 13 residues long. The CDR3 region is CAWRNSYNSPLYF. The covered CDR3 bases are TGTGCCTGGAGGAATTCCTATAATTCGCCCCTCTAC.

The sample holds a few counts of this clone. The listed genes are named as in mouse. The CDR3 loop reads CASSLSGLGDEQFF. Partial CDR3 DNA: TGTGCCAGCAGTCTGTCGGGGCTGGGGGATGAGCAGTTC. The rearrangement links TRBV26 to TRBJ2-1; 7 bases line up with TRBD2. Coverage ceases 1 residue before the CDR3 finishes, and the germline J gene fills in the end. Trimming took 0 bases from V and 9 from J; bases not matched to a gene: 5. CDR3 length equals 14 residues. CDR1 KGHPV and CDR2 FQNQEV come from the germline V gene (reference sequence).

Comment on this clone: Genes and germline come from the mouse. The read ends 1 residue early relative to the CDR3; the germline J gene fills the gap. V gene TRBV26 combines with J gene TRBJ2-3; 10 bases line up with TRBD2. Germline V gene sequence: CDR1 KGHPV, CDR2 FQNQEV (reference sequence). This CDR3 is 14 amino acids long. Trimming at V came to 3 bases and at J to 3 bases, leaving 0 bases not matched to a gene. CDR3 residues: CASSLWGGAETLYF. The DNA read from the CDR3 is TGTGCCAGCAGTCTCTGGGGGGGCGCAGAAACGCTGTAT. Complete variable domain (other parts from reference TRBV26 and TRBJ2-3): NSKVIQTPRYLVKGQGQKAKMRCIPEKGHPVVFWYQQNKNNEFKFLINFQNQEVLQQIDMTEKRFSAECPSNSPCSLEIQSSEAGDSALYLCASSLWGGAETLYFGSGTRLTVL.

For this clone: The listed genes are named as in mouse. The read ends 1 residue shy of where the CDR3 ends; the end is completed using the germline J gene. The genes are TRBV13-1 and TRBJ2-7, with 11 bases fitting TRBD2. Germline V gives CDR1 NSHNY, CDR2 SYGAGN. With V trimmed by 3 bases and J by 0 bases, 2 bases remained unmatched. CDR3 length: 15 amino acids. CDR3 sequence: CASSGDWGFSYEQYF. The part of the CDR3 DNA that was read is TGTGCCAGCAGTGGGGACTGGGGGTTCTCCTATGAACAGTAC.

The sample holds one count of this clone. Gene names and germline match the mouse. Coverage ceases 1 residue before the CDR3 finishes, and the germline J gene fills in the end. This chain connects TRBV12-2 to TRBJ2-4; TRBD2 matches 14 bases. Germline-derived CDR1 and CDR2 are SGHLS and HYDKME. V was pared by 4 bases and J by 0 bases, with 2 bases of the junction left unmatched. CDR3 length: 16 amino acids. CDR3: CASSRDWGGSQNTLYF. Partial CDR3 DNA: TGTGCCAGCTCCCGGGACTGGGGGGGCAGTCAAAACACCTTGTAC.

This clone qualifies as medium-sized. Mouse names are used for the genes. Coverage ceases 1 residue before the CDR3 finishes, and the germline J gene fills in the end. This chain joins TRBV26 and TRBJ1-2, with D maybe TRBD1 (6 bases). In germline, CDR1 is KGHPV, CDR2 FQNQEV (reference sequence). This CDR3 region has 13 residues. V was trimmed by 2 bases and J by 4 bases, leaving 8 bases between them. The part of the CDR3 DNA that was read is TGTGCCAGCAGTCTGACAGGGAGCTCCGACTACACC. Translated: CASSLTGSSDYT. The whole CDR3 sequence is CASSLTGSSDYTF. The whole variable domain, filled in from reference TRBV26 and TRBJ1-2, reads NSKVIQTPRYLVKGQGQKAKMRCIPEKGHPVVFWYQQNKNNEFKFLINFQNQEVLQQIDMTEKRFSAECPSNSPCSLEIQSSEAGDSALYLCASSLTGSSDYTFGSGTRLLVI.

This clone was detected once. The gene names given are mouse names. The CDR3 end falls 1 residue outside the read, so it is completed with the germline J gene. This rearrangement joins TRBV3 to TRBJ2-4; D not certain. The V end lost 1 base, the J end lost 1 base, and 6 bases lay between the germline ends. The CDR3 is 14 amino acids. CDR1 is SNHLY and CDR2 is FYNGKV in the germline V gene (reference sequence). The CDR3 loop is CASSLGVGQNTLYF. CDR3 DNA, as far as it was read: TGTGCCAGCAGCTTAGGGGTGGGTCAAAACACCTTGTAC. The whole variable domain, filled in from reference TRBV3 and TRBJ2-4, reads GPKVLQIPSHQIIDMGQMVTLNCDPVSNHLYFYWYKQILGQQMEFLVNFYNGKVMEKSKLFKDQFSVERPDGSYFTLKIQPTALEDSAVYFCASSLGVGQNTLYFGAGTRLSVL.

A remark on this clone: These gene names are mouse names. The sequenced fragment ends 1 residue before the CDR3 boundary, so the rest is inferred from the germline J gene. The chain links TRBV26 to TRBJ2-2; no reliable D call. The germline CDR1 and CDR2 sequences are KGHPV and FQNQEV (reference sequence). The CDR3 has 12 amino acids. Trimming shortened V by 4 bases and J by 0 bases, and 0 bases separated the two germline ends. The CDR3 bases that were read are TGTGCCAGCAGTCCAAACACCGGGCAGCTCTAC. It translates to CASSPNTGQLY. The CDR3 as a whole reads CASSPNTGQLYF.